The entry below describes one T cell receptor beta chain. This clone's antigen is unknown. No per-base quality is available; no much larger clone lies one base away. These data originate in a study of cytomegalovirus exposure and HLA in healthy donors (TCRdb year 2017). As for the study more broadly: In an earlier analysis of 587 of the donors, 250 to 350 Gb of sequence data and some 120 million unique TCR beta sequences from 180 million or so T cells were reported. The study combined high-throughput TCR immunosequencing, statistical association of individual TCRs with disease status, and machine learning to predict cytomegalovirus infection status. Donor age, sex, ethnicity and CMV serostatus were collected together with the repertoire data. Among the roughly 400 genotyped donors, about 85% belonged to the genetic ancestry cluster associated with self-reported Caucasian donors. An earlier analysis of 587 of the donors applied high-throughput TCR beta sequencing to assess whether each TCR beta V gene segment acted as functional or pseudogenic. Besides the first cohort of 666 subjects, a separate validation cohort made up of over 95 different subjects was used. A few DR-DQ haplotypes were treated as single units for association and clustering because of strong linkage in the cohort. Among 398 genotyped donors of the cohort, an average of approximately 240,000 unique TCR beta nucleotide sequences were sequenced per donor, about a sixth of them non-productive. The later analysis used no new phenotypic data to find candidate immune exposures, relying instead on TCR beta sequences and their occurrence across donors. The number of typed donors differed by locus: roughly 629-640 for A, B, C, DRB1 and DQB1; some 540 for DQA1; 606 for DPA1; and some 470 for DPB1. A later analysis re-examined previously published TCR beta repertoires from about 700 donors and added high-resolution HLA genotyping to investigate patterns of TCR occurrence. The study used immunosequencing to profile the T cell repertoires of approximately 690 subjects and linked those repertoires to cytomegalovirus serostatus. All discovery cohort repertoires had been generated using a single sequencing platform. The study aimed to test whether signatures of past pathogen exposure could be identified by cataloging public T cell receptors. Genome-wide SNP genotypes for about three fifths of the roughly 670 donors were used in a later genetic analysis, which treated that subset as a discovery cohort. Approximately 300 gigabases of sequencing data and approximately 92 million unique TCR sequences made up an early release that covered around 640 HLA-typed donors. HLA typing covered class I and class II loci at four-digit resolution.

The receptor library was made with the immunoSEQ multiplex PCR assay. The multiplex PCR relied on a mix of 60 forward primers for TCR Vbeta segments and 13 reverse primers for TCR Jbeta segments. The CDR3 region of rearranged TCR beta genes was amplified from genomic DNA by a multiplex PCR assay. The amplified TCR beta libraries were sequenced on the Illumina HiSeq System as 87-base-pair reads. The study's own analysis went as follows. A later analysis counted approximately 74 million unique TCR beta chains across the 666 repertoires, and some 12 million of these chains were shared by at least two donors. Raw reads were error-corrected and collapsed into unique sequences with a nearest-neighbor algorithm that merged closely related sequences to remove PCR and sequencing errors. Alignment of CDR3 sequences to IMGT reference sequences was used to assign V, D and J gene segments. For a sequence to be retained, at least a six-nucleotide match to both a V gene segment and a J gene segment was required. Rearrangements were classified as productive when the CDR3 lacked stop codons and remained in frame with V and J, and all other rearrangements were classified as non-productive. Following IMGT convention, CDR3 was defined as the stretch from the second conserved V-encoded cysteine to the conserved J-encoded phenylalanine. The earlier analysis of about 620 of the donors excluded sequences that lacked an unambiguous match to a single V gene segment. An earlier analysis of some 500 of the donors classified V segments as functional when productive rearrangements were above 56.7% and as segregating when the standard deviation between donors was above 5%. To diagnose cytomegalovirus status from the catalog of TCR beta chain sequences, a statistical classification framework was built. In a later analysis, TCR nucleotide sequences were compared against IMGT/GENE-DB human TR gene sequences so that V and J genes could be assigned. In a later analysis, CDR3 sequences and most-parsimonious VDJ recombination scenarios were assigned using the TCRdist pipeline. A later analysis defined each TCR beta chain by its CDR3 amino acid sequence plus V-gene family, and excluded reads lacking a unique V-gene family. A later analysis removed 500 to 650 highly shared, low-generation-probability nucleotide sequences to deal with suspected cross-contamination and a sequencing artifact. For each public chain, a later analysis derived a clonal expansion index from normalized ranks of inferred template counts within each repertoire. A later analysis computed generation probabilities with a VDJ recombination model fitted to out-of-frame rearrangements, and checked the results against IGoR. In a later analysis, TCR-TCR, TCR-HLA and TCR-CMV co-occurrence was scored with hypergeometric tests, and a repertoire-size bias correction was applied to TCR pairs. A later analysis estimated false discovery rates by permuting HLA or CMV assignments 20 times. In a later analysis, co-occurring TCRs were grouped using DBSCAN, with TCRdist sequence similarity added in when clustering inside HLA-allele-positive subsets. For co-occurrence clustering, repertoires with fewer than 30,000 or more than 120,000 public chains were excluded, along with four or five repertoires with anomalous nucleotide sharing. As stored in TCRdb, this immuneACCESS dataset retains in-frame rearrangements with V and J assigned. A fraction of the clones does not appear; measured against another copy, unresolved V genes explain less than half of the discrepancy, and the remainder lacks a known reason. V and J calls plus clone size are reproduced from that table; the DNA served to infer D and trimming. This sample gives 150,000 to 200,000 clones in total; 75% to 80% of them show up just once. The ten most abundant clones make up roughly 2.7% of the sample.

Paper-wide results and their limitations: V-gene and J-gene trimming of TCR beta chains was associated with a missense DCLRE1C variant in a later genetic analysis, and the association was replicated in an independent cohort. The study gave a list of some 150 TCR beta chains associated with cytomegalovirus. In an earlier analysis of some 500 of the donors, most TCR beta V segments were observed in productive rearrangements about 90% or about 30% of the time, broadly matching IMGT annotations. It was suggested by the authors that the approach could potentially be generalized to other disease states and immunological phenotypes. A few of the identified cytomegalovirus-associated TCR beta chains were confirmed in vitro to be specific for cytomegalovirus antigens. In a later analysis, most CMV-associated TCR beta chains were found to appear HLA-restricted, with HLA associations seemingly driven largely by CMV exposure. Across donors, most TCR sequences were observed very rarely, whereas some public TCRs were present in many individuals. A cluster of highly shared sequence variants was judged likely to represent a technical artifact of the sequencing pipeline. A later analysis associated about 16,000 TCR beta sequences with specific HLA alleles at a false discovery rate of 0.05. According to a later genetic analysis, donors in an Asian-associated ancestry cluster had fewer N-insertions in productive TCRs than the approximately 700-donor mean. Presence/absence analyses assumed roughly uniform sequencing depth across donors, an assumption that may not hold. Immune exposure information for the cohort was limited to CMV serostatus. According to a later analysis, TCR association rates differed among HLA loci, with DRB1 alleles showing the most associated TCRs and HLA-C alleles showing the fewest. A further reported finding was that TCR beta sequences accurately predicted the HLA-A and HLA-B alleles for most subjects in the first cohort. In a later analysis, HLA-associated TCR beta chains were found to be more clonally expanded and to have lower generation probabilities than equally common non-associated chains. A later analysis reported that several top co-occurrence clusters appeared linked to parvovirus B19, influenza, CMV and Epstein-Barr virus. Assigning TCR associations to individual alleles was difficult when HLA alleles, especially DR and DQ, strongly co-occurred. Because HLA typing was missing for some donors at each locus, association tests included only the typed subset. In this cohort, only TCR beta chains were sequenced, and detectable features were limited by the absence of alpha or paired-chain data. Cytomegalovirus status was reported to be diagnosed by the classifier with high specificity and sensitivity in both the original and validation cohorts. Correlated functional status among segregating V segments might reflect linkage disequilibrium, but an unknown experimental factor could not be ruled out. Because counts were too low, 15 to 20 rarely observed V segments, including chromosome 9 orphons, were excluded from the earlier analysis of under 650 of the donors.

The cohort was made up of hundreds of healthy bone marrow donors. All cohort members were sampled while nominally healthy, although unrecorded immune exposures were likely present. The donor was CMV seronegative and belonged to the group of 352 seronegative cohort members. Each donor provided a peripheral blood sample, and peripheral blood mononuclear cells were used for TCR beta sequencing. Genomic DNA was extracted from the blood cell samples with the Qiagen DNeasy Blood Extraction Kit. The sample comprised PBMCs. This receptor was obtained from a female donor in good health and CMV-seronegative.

In nucleotide form, the sequence is TGTGCCAGCAGTGAAGCGCTTCAAGGGGACACTGAAGCTTTCTTT. Translated, it reads CASSEALQGDTEAFF. This chain is built from TRBV2 and TRBJ1-1; possibly the D gene is TRBD1, per 5 matching bases. The CDR3 goes from the cysteine to the phenylalanine over 15 residues. Only the CDR3 part of the read is kept: 45 bases, read in frame from the first base. Trimming removed 0 bases from V and 3 bases from J, leaving 11 bases between the germline ends. The CDR1 and CDR2 encoded by the germline V gene are SNHLY and FYNNEI.